This T cell receptor (beta chain) was observed in a study of T cells in Graves' hyperthyroidism and ophthalmopathy. This clonotype was counted between two and nine times. Antigen specificity is unknown. The CDR3 is 14 amino acids. Trimming removed 6 bases from V and 5 bases from J; junction bases left unmatched: 9. CDR1 KGHSH and CDR2 LQKENI come from the germline V gene. Study-wide results and limits: Classification by a 13 V-J model distinguished ophthalmopathy from stable hyperthyroidism.

RNA transcripts were the template for amplifying TCR beta CDR3 regions. The study used the HTBI primer set for a first-round RT-PCR of the TCR CDR3. TCRdb used MiXCR to reprocess the multiplex PCR reads, holding one entry per CDR3 protein. The sample records 610,000 or so distinct CDR3 sequences, about 45% being singletons. The TCR originated in a woman younger than 30 with Graves' hyperthyroidism. Sequencing was performed on peripheral blood or thyroid tissue (not recorded which). The J gene is TRBJ2-5, the V gene TRBV18; TRBD1 agrees at 7 bases. DNA for the CDR3: TGTGCCAGCTCCCCGACAGGGTATGGGGAGACCCAGTACTTC. Amino acid sequence: CASSPTGYGETQYF.